This T cell receptor (beta chain) was profiled in a study of PD-1 blockade in classical Hodgkin lymphoma. Study-wide findings and caveats: Reports described newly diagnosed patients as having lower baseline TCR diversity than healthy donors.

The time point is: cycle 4 day 1 (C4D1), after 6 weeks of nivolumab. With no exception, relapse followed autologous stem cell transplantation in all patients, and brentuximab vedotin exposure varied. A remark on this clone: The antigen is unknown.

The CDR3 sequence is 15 residues long. Trimming cost V 7 bases and J 3 bases; bases outside gene matches: 5. Germline lookup yields CDR1 MNHNS and CDR2 SASEGT. Libraries were prepared by immunoSEQ multiplex PCR; TCRdb keeps only in-frame clonotypes and omits some of them. The sample lists more than 75,000 clones, more than 85% occurring once. The chain employs TRBV6-1 and TRBJ1-4; 10 bases are a match to TRBD1. The sample in question was peripheral blood mononuclear cells (PBMCs), obtained before the fourth cycle of nivolumab. This TCR was recovered from a human donor with classical Hodgkin lymphoma. The CDR3 protein is CASKRQGAANEKLFF. DNA of the CDR3: TGTGCCAGCAAGAGACAGGGGGCAGCTAATGAAAAACTGTTTTTT.